The next 8 T cell receptor beta chains were all read from a single sample in a study of blood T cell repertoires in COVID-19. The method was immunoSEQ multiplex PCR; TCRdb's version includes in-frame clones alone and lacks a portion of them. The sample yields 100,000 to 120,000 clones, roughly 79% seen once. The sample comprised peripheral blood. Every receptor here comes from a woman in her 70s with acute or convalescent COVID-19.

J is TRBJ1-2 and V is TRBV27; D gene unclear. The CDR3 covers 13 residues. Deletions cut 4 bases from V and 2 bases from J, with 8 bases between. The germline gives CDR1 MNHEY, CDR2 SMNVEV (reference sequence). CDR3 nucleotide sequence: TGTGCCAGCAGTTACGGGAGGAACTATGGCTACACCTTC. Protein: CASSYGRNYGYTF.

This clone occurred a few times. The V call is TRBV3-1 (or the pseudogene TRBV3-2), the J call TRBJ2-3, with 12 nucleotides matching TRBD2. Germline V gives CDR1 LGHDT, CDR2 YNNKEL (reference sequence). CDR3 length: 15 residues. V lost 1 base to trimming and J lost 4 bases; unmatched junction nucleotides: 0. The CDR3 DNA is TGTGCCAGCAGCCAAGGACTAGCGGGAGCAGATACGCAGTATTTT. Translating it yields CASSQGLAGADTQYF.

This clone turned up a few times. V usage is TRBV6-1 and J usage is TRBJ1-5; D gene unclear. Per the germline V gene, CDR1 is MNHNS and CDR2 is SASEGT. The CDR3 is made up of 12 amino acids. Trimming cost V 3 bases and J 4 bases, with 4 bases left between them. The CDR3 protein is CASSDSNQPQHF. The CDR3, as DNA: TGTGCCAGCAGTGACAGTAATCAGCCCCAGCATTTT.

The rearrangement joins TRBV9 to TRBJ1-6; 12 nucleotides align to TRBD1. There are 16 residues in the CDR3. V trimming: 0 bases; J trimming: 7 bases; junction bases outside the gene matches: 2. The germline V gene has CDR1 SGDLS and CDR2 YYNGEE. The CDR3 is CASSVGDRGLNSPLHF. Written as DNA, the CDR3 is TGTGCCAGCAGCGTAGGGGACAGGGGGCTCAATTCACCCCTCCACTTT. Full variable domain (remainder filled in from reference TRBV9 and TRBJ1-6): DSGVTQTPKHLITATGQRVTLRCSPRSGDLSVYWYQQSLDQGLQFLIQYYNGEERAKGNILERFSAQQFPDLHSELNLSSLELGDSALYFCASSVGDRGLNSPLHFGNGTRLTVT.

J is TRBJ1-2 and V is TRBV6-5; D possibly corresponds to TRBD1 (5 bases). Trimming removed 2 bases from V and 8 bases from J, with 15 bases in between. The germline V gene has CDR1 MNHEY and CDR2 SVGAGI. The CDR3 runs 14 residues. DNA for the CDR3: TGTGCCAGCAGTTACATCTGGGGCCCCGGGGGCTACACCTTC. As protein: CASSYIWGPGGYTF.

The V and J genes are TRBV5-6 and TRBJ2-1; 9 positions agree with TRBD2. Germline lookup yields CDR1 SGHDT and CDR2 YYEEEE. The CDR3 is 16 residues long. The trim removed 4 bases at V and 2 bases at J, leaving 7 bases unmatched. The DNA of the CDR3 is TGTGCCAGCAGCCTTGGGGTAGCGGGGGCCTACAATGAGCAGTTCTTC. This gives the protein CASSLGVAGAYNEQFF.

This clone was found once. The chain links TRBV12-3 or TRBV12-4 to TRBJ1-1; D gene ambiguous. The CDR3 has 11 residues. Trimming took off 3 bases at V and 4 bases at J, with 3 bases between the two ends. CDR3 DNA: TGTGCCAGCAGTTTGGCCACTGAAGCTTTCTTT. Translating gives CASSLATEAFF.

V usage is TRBV19 and J usage is TRBJ1-5; D may be TRBD1 (5 bases). CDR3 size: 15 residues. Looked up from germline, CDR1 is LNHDA and CDR2 is SQIVND (reference sequence). V was clipped by 9 bases and J by 1 base, with 16 bases between them. The CDR3 DNA is TGTGCCAGCTCCACTGGGGCGGGAAGCAATCAGCCCCAGCATTTT. Residues: CASSTGAGSNQPQHF. Combining the CDR3 with reference TRBV19 and TRBJ1-5 gives the whole variable domain DGGITQSPKYLFRKEGQNVTLSCEQNLNHDAMYWYRQDPGQGLRLIYYSQIVNDFQKGDIAEGYSVSREKKESFPLTVTSAQKNPTAFYLCASSTGAGSNQPQHFGDGTRLSIL.